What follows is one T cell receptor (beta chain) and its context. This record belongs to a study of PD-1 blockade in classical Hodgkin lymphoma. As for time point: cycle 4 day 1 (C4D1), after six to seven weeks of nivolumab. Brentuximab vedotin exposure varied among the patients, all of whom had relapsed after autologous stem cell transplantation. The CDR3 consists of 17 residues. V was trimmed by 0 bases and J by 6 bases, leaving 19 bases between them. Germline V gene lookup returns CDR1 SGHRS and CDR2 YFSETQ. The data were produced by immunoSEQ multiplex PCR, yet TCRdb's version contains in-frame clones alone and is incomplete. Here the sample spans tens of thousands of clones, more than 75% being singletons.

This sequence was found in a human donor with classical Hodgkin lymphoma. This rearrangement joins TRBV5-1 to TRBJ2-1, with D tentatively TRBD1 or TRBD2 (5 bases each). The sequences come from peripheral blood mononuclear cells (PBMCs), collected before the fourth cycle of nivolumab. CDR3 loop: CASSLVSWQGPRNEQFF. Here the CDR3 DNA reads TGCGCCAGCAGCTTGGTGTCTTGGCAGGGACCTCGCAATGAGCAGTTCTTC.